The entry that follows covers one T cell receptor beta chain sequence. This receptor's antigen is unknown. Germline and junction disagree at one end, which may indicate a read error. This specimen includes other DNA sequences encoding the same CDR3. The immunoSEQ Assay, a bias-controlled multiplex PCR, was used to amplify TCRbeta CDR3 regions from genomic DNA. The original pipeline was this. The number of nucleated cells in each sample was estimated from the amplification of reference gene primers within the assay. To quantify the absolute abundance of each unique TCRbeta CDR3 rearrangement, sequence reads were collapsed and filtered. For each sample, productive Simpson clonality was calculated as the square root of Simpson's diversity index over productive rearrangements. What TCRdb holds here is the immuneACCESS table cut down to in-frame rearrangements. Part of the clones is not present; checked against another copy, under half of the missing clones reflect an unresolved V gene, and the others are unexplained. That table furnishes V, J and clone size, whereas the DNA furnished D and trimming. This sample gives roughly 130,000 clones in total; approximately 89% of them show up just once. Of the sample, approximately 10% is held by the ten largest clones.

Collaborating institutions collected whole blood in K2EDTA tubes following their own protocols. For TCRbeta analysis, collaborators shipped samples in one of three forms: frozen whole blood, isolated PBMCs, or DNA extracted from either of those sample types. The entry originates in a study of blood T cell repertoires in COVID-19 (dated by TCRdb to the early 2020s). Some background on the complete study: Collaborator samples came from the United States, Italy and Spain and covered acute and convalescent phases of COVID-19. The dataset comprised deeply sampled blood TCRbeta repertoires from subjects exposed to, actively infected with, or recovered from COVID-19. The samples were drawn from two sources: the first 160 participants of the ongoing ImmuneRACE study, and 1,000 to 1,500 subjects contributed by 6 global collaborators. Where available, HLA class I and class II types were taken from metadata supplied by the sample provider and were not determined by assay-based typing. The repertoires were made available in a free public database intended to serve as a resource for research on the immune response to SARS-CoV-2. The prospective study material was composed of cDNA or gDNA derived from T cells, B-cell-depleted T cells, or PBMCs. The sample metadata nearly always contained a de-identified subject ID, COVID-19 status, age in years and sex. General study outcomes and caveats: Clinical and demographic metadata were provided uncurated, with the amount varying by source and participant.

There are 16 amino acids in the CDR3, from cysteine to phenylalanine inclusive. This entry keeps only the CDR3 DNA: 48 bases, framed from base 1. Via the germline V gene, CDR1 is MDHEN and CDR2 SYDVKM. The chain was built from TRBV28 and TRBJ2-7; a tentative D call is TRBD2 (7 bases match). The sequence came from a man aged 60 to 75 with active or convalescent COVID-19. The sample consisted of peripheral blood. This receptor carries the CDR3 CASSLGGGGGSYEQYF. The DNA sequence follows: TGTGCCAGTAGTTTAGGGGGAGGGGGAGGTTCCTACGAGCAGTACTTC.